This T cell receptor (beta chain) comes out of a study of graft-versus-host responses after intestinal transplantation. The overall study: Recipients had multivisceral, liver-intestinal, or isolated intestinal transplants. Study-level results: Graft-donor T cell macrochimerism in patients accompanied high graft-versus-host to host-versus-graft clonal ratios in allografts.

Data came from immunoSEQ multiplex PCR; TCRdb stores just in-frame clones and leaves some out. The sample has 20,000 to 25,000 clones, about 35% seen once. The authors plated approximately 200,000 CFSE-labeled responder cells with approximately 200,000 irradiated, violet-dye-labeled stimulator cells. Sorted cells were CFSE-low CD3+CD4+ or CD3+CD8+ proliferating responders. Within the sample, this clone is medium-sized (0.01 to 0.1%). V dropped 4 bases and J dropped 2 bases, with 12 bases sitting between them. The CDR3 runs to 15 residues. CDR1 and CDR2 (germline): MNHEY, SVGAGI. Material: alloreactive CD8+ T cells from a mixed lymphocyte reaction culture, obtained before intestinal transplant. Documented subset: CFSE-low proliferating T cells sorted from roughly six-day pre-transplant mixed lymphocyte reaction (GvH or HvG direction). This TCR came from a human patient who received an intestinal transplant. The chain is built from TRBV6-5 and TRBJ2-1; a weak D match, TRBD2 (6 bases). CDR3 loop: CASSSGSGPYNEQFF. CDR3 sequence (DNA): TGTGCCAGCAGTTCCGGTAGCGGACCCTACAATGAGCAGTTCTTC.